A selection of T cell receptor beta chains follows, all from one sample in a study of PD-L1 blockade in urothelial cancer. Repertoires were generated with immunoSEQ multiplex PCR, while TCRdb's copy carries only in-frame clones and drops some. The sample lists about 84,000 clones; roughly 82% were seen once. This specimen was PBMCs, taken around atezolizumab (anti-PD-L1) treatment. Receptors originate from a man between 70 and 80 years old with urothelial cancer. CDR3s include the opening cysteine and the closing phenylalanine or tryptophan. D genes are given only for firm matches. Clone size appears in some rows only: once, few, many, or a class for an expanded clone.

clone_size: -; v_call: TRBV6-5; d_call: -; j_call: TRBJ2-5; cdr3_aa: CASSPPGQQETQYF; cdr3_nt: TGTGCCAGCAGTCCCCCAGGGCAACAAGAGACCCAGTACTTC
clone_size: -; v_call: TRBV7-2; d_call: -; j_call: TRBJ2-7; cdr3_aa: CASSSGDRTYEQYF; cdr3_nt: TGTGCCAGCAGCTCGGGGGACAGAACCTACGAGCAGTACTTC
clone_size: -; v_call: TRBV9; d_call: TRBD1; j_call: TRBJ1-2; cdr3_aa: CASSVAGSTGNYGYTF; cdr3_nt: TGTGCCAGCAGCGTAGCGGGGTCGACAGGGAACTATGGCTACACCTTC
clone_size: -; v_call: TRBV2; d_call: -; j_call: TRBJ2-5; cdr3_aa: CASRAGTSAGETQYF; cdr3_nt: TGTGCCAGCAGGGCCGGGACCTCCGCGGGGGAGACCCAGTACTTC
clone_size: once; v_call: TRBV30; d_call: TRBD1; j_call: TRBJ1-3; cdr3_aa: CAWRGQGVNTIYF; cdr3_nt: TGTGCCTGGAGGGGACAGGGGGTAAACACCATATATTTT
clone_size: few; v_call: TRBV9; d_call: -; j_call: TRBJ1-1; cdr3_aa: CASSQTGNTEAFF; cdr3_nt: TGTGCCAGCAGCCAGACAGGGAACACTGAAGCTTTCTTT
clone_size: -; v_call: TRBV7-9; d_call: -; j_call: TRBJ2-7; cdr3_aa: CASSLAGEDGEQYF; cdr3_nt: TGTGCCAGCAGCTTAGCGGGCGAAGATGGCGAGCAGTACTTC
clone_size: once; v_call: TRBV18; d_call: -; j_call: TRBJ1-2; cdr3_aa: CASSPPAGTYGYTF; cdr3_nt: TGTGCCAGCTCACCACCGGCAGGGACATATGGCTACACCTTC
clone_size: -; v_call: TRBV13; d_call: -; j_call: TRBJ1-1; cdr3_aa: CASTLDRLNTEAFF; cdr3_nt: TGTGCCAGCACCTTGGACAGACTGAACACTGAAGCTTTCTTT
clone_size: -; v_call: TRBV2; d_call: -; j_call: TRBJ2-3; cdr3_aa: CASSSGLSPSTDTQYF; cdr3_nt: TGTGCCAGCAGTTCCGGACTGTCCCCGAGCACAGATACGCAGTATTTT
clone_size: -; v_call: TRBV7-9; d_call: -; j_call: TRBJ1-1; cdr3_aa: CASIPGGYGTEAFF; cdr3_nt: TGTGCCTCGATCCCGGGGGGGTATGGCACTGAAGCTTTCTTT
clone_size: few; v_call: TRBV6-5; d_call: -; j_call: TRBJ2-2; cdr3_aa: CASSTGIWNTGELFF; cdr3_nt: TGTGCCAGCAGCACCGGGATCTGGAACACCGGGGAGCTGTTTTTT
clone_size: few; v_call: TRBV7-2; d_call: -; j_call: TRBJ2-7; cdr3_aa: CASSRPHYYEQYF; cdr3_nt: TGTGCCAGCAGCCGGCCCCACTACTACGAGCAGTACTTC
clone_size: -; v_call: TRBV9; d_call: TRBD1; j_call: TRBJ1-1; cdr3_aa: CASSVGQGPEAFF; cdr3_nt: TGTGCCAGCAGCGTTGGACAGGGCCCTGAAGCTTTCTTT
clone_size: -; v_call: TRBV7-9; d_call: -; j_call: TRBJ2-1; cdr3_aa: CASSKENEQFF; cdr3_nt: TGTGCCAGCAGCAAAGAGAATGAGCAGTTCTTC
clone_size: few; v_call: TRBV19; d_call: TRBD1; j_call: TRBJ2-2; cdr3_aa: CASTSTGWSGELFF; cdr3_nt: TGTGCCAGTACCTCGACAGGGTGGTCCGGGGAGCTGTTTTTT
clone_size: -; v_call: TRBV13; d_call: -; j_call: TRBJ2-2; cdr3_aa: CASSLLQRGELFF; cdr3_nt: TGTGCCAGCAGCCTCCTTCAGCGCGGGGAGCTGTTTTTT
clone_size: -; v_call: TRBV15; d_call: TRBD2; j_call: TRBJ2-2; cdr3_aa: CATSRGGGEGTGELFF; cdr3_nt: TGTGCCACCAGCAGAGGCGGGGGAGAGGGAACCGGGGAGCTGTTTTTT
clone_size: -; v_call: TRBV6-5; d_call: TRBD2; j_call: TRBJ2-1; cdr3_aa: CASRPLAGGRYEQFF; cdr3_nt: TGTGCCAGCAGACCCCTAGCGGGAGGGCGGTATGAGCAGTTCTTC
clone_size: -; v_call: TRBV27; d_call: TRBD1; j_call: TRBJ1-1; cdr3_aa: CASSFSGGTEAFF; cdr3_nt: TGTGCCAGCAGTTTTTCAGGGGGCACTGAAGCTTTCTTT
clone_size: -; v_call: TRBV5-1; d_call: -; j_call: TRBJ2-3; cdr3_aa: CASSLAGRSTDTQYF; cdr3_nt: TGCGCCAGCAGCTTGGCGGGGAGGAGCACAGATACGCAGTATTTT
clone_size: -; v_call: TRBV23-1; d_call: TRBD1; j_call: TRBJ2-7; cdr3_aa: CASSQFSGQGSYEQYF; cdr3_nt: TGCGCCAGCAGTCAATTTTCCGGACAGGGATCCTACGAGCAGTACTTC